A selection of T cell receptor beta chains follows, all from one sample in a study of T-cell reconstitution after alpha-beta-depleted transplantation in children. TCRdb re-called the PCR reads with MiXCR, one entry per CDR3 protein. The sample carries some 240,000 distinct CDR3 sequences, approximately 12% recorded once. The source material was PBMCs from the stem cell graft donor, sampled from the stem cell graft. These receptors all stem from a human donor who donated a stem cell graft to a child with acute lymphoblastic leukemia. Both conserved end residues are part of each CDR3. The D gene is left open where the match is weak. Size tells how often a clone was seen (once, few, many) or the class of an expanded clone, and some rows leave it out.

NA,many,TRBJ2-7,TRBV29-1,TGCAGCGCTGAAGGGCAGGGGCCCTACGAGCAGTACTTC,CSAEGQGPYEQYF
NA,few,TRBJ2-7,TRBV2,TGTGCCAGCAGTGAAACAAGGCGTGAGCAGTACTTC,CASSETRREQYF
TRBD1,once,TRBJ2-7,TRBV25-1,TGTGCCAGCATCAGGACAGGGTCGGCCGAGCAGTACTTC,CASIRTGSAEQYF
NA,few,TRBJ2-3,TRBV7-8,TGTGCCAGCAGCTTAACGGGGGCGCGTGATACGCAGTATTTT,CASSLTGARDTQYF
NA,many,TRBJ1-5,TRBV20-1,TGCAGTGCTAGAGTGCCCAATTATAGCAATCAGCCCCAGCATTTT,CSARVPNYSNQPQHF
TRBD1,many,TRBJ1-1,TRBV29-1,TGCAGCGTTAACAGGGGAGTCACTGAAGCTTTCTTT,CSVNRGVTEAFF
NA,many,TRBJ1-1,TRBV18,TGTGCCAGCTCAAGAGAGAGGGGGACTCTGGCTTTCTTT,CASSRERGTLAFF
NA,many,TRBJ2-1,TRBV28,TGTGCCAGCAGTTTGCGAACCTATGAGCAGTTCTTC,CASSLRTYEQFF
NA,many,TRBJ2-1,TRBV5-1,TGCGCCAGCAGCTGGACCCTGCCGGGGCCGAGCTCCCATGAGCAGTTCTTC,CASSWTLPGPSSHEQFF
NA,many,TRBJ1-5,TRBV12-3/TRBV12-4,TGTGCCAGCAGTCCCACAGGGTCCTGGCAGCCCCAGCATTTT,CASSPTGSWQPQHF
NA,many,TRBJ2-7,TRBV10-3,TGTGCCCACTCCGGAGGGGGACGCGGCGCGTACGAGCAGTACTTC,CAHSGGGRGAYEQYF
TRBD1,many,TRBJ2-2,TRBV29-1,TGCAGCGTTGGGACAGGGTACACCGGGGAGCTGTTTTTT,CSVGTGYTGELFF
NA,many,TRBJ1-5,TRBV20-1,TGCAGTGCTAGTCCTGGGAGCAATCAGCCCCAGCATTTT,CSASPGSNQPQHF
TRBD1,many,TRBJ1-2,TRBV29-1,TGCAGCGTTGAAAGGGGGACAGGGTCCTATGGCTACACCTTC,CSVERGTGSYGYTF
TRBD2,NA,TRBJ2-7,TRBV4-3,TGCGCCAGCAGCCAAGATGAAGCGGGAGGCCTCTACGAGCAGTACTTC,CASSQDEAGGLYEQYF
TRBD2,many,TRBJ2-3,TRBV7-9,TGTGCCAGCACCCAAACTAGCGGGACAACAGATACGCAGTATTTT,CASTQTSGTTDTQYF
NA,many,TRBJ2-5,TRBV12-3/TRBV12-4,TGTGCCAGCAGTCTCGGGGGGACAACCCAAGAGACCCAGTACTTC,CASSLGGTTQETQYF
NA,many,TRBJ2-5,TRBV28,TGTGCCAGCAGTCCCCGTTCGGGGGAGACCCAGTACTTC,CASSPRSGETQYF
TRBD1,many,TRBJ1-5,TRBV6-2/TRBV6-3,TGTGCCAGCAGACCTCGGACAGGGTTCTCCTATAGCAATCAGCCCCAGCATTTT,CASRPRTGFSYSNQPQHF
NA,many,TRBJ2-7,TRBV20-1,TGCAGTGCTAGGGCCCTGGTAGAGCAGTACTTC,CSARALVEQYF
TRBD2,NA,TRBJ2-3,TRBV4-3,TGCGCCAGCAGCCAAGCTAGCGGGAGTTTAACTAGCACAGATACGCAGTATTTT,CASSQASGSLTSTDTQYF
NA,many,TRBJ1-2,TRBV6-1,TGTGCCAGCAGTGAAGGGACAGCCTATGGCTACACCTTC,CASSEGTAYGYTF
TRBD1,many,TRBJ1-3,TRBV7-2,TGTGCCAGCAGCTCGTTGGGACAGTGGGCTGGAAACACCATATATTTT,CASSSLGQWAGNTIYF
NA,NA,TRBJ1-5,TRBV30,TGTGCCTGGAGTGTGGGAGAAAGCAATCAGCCCCAGCATTTT,CAWSVGESNQPQHF
NA,many,TRBJ2-6,TRBV7-9,TGTGCCAGCAGCCCACTGGCACGGCCCTCTGGGGCCAACGTCCTGACTTTC,CASSPLARPSGANVLTF
TRBD1,many,TRBJ1-1,TRBV20-1,TGCAGTGCTAGAGATCGCCAGGGACAGGGGGCGGGTGAAGCTTTCTTT,CSARDRQGQGAGEAFF
NA,many,TRBJ1-4,TRBV5-1,TGCGCCAGCAGCTTGGACGGGGTGGGGGTCCAAAAACTGTTTTTT,CASSLDGVGVQKLFF
NA,many,TRBJ1-2,TRBV5-1,TGCGCCAGCTCAGGGGACAACTATGGCTACACCTTC,CASSGDNYGYTF
NA,many,TRBJ2-5,TRBV7-8,TGTGCCAGCAGCTTACACCTAGCTGCCGGGGGAGAGACCCAGTACTTC,CASSLHLAAGGETQYF
TRBD1,few,TRBJ1-5,TRBV5-5,TGTGCCAGCAGCCCGGGACAGGGGGGACAGCCCCAGCATTTT,CASSPGQGGQPQHF
TRBD2,many,TRBJ2-7,TRBV6-2/TRBV6-3,TGTGCCAGCAGTTACTCGAGCGGGGGTCCCTACGAGCAGTACTTC,CASSYSSGGPYEQYF
NA,many,TRBJ2-7,TRBV27,TGTGCCAGCAGACCAACCCTAGGTTCCTACGAGCAGTACTTC,CASRPTLGSYEQYF
TRBD2,many,TRBJ2-1,TRBV3-1,TGTGCCAGCAGCCTCACAGCGGGGAGTGAGCAGTTCTTC,CASSLTAGSEQFF
NA,NA,TRBJ1-2,TRBV12-3/TRBV12-4,TGTGCCAGCAGTATGCCCTCAAACTATGGCTACACCTTC,CASSMPSNYGYTF
TRBD1,many,TRBJ1-2,TRBV5-1,TGCGCCAGCAGCTCCGGACAGGTCCCGGCCAATGGCTACACCTTC,CASSSGQVPANGYTF
TRBD2,many,TRBJ2-3,TRBV7-2,TGTGCCAGCAGCTTACTAGCGGGAAAGGGCACAGATACGCAGTATTTT,CASSLLAGKGTDTQYF
TRBD2,many,TRBJ2-1,TRBV9,TGTGCCAGCAGCTTAAGCGGGGGGGCCTGGAATGAGCAGTTCTTC,CASSLSGGAWNEQFF
NA,many,TRBJ2-7,TRBV5-1,TGCGCCAGCAGCCGACGGGGCTACGAGCAGTACTTC,CASSRRGYEQYF
TRBD1,many,TRBJ2-7,TRBV27,TGTGCCAGCAGCCACGGACAGGGGGCAATTGGGGCCTACGAGCAGTACTTC,CASSHGQGAIGAYEQYF
NA,many,TRBJ2-4,TRBV29-1,TGCAGCGTTGACGCCGGATTAAACATTCAGTACTTC,CSVDAGLNIQYF
NA,many,TRBJ2-5,TRBV7-9,TGTGCCAGCAGCGGGGGACATTACCAAGAGACCCAGTACTTC,CASSGGHYQETQYF
NA,many,TRBJ2-4,TRBV7-2,TGTGCCAGCAGCTTACGGGGCAGCCAGACAAACATTCAGTACTTC,CASSLRGSQTNIQYF
NA,NA,TRBJ1-1,TRBV10-3,TGTGCCACATGGGAGCAGGGGAGGGGAGCTTTCTTT,CATWEQGRGAFF
NA,many,TRBJ2-5,TRBV12-3/TRBV12-4,TGTGCCAGCACCGGACCGGCCAATCAAGAGACCCAGTACTTC,CASTGPANQETQYF
NA,once,TRBJ2-1,TRBV7-2,TGTGACAGCAGCCTAACGGAGGTGGGTGAGCAGTTCTTC,CDSSLTEVGEQFF
NA,many,TRBJ1-6,TRBV9,TGTGCCAGCAGCGTTCTGGGACATAATAATTCACCCCTCCACTTT,CASSVLGHNNSPLHF
NA,many,TRBJ1-1,TRBV20-1,TGCAGTGTATCAGGGAACACTGAAGCTTTCTTT,CSVSGNTEAFF
TRBD1,many,TRBJ1-1,TRBV12-3/TRBV12-4,TGTGCCAGCAGTTTAGTAGGACAGGGTGGGAACACTGAAGCTTTCTTT,CASSLVGQGGNTEAFF
TRBD2,many,TRBJ2-1,TRBV29-1,TGCAGCGTTGAAGGAGTTGTAACTAGCGGGAGAAAGGAGAACTCCTACAATGAGCAGTTCTTC,CSVEGVVTSGRKENSYNEQFF
TRBD2,once,TRBJ2-4,TRBV7-2,TGTGCCAGCAGCTTAGGTGGTAGCGGGGGGGGCAACATTCAGTACTTC,CASSLGGSGGGNIQYF
NA,many,TRBJ2-5,TRBV5-1,TGCGCCAGCAGCTTGGAGACAACTAGGGAGACCCAGTACTTC,CASSLETTRETQYF
TRBD1,many,TRBJ2-1,TRBV9,TGTGCCAGCAGCGTAGCAACAGGGGGTGGCAATGAGCAGTTCTTC,CASSVATGGGNEQFF
NA,many,TRBJ2-5,TRBV5-1,TGCGCCAGCAGCTTTTCCAGTTTTGAGACCCAGTACTTC,CASSFSSFETQYF